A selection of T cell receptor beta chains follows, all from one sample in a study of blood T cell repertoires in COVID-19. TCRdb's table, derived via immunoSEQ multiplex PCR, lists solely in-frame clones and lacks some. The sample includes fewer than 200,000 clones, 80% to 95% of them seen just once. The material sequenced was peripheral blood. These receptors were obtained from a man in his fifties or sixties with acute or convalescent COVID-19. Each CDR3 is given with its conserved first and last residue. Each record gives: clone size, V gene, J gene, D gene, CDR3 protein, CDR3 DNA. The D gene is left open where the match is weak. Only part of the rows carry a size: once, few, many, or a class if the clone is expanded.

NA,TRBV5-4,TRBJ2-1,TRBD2,CASSYPGGGSYNEQFF,TGTGCCAGCAGCTACCCCGGGGGGGGCTCCTACAATGAGCAGTTCTTC
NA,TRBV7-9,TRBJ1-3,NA,CASSLDGGASGNTIYF,TGTGCCAGCAGCTTAGACGGAGGAGCATCTGGAAACACCATATATTTT
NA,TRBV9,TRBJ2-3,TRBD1,CASSAFNRGDTQYF,TGTGCCAGCAGCGCCTTTAACAGGGGAGATACGCAGTATTTT
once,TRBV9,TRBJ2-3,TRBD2,CASSLAGGGTDTQYF,TGTGCCAGCAGCCTAGCGGGGGGCGGGACAGATACGCAGTATTTT
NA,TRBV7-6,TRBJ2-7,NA,CASSLGLQGHEQYF,TGTGCCAGCAGCTTAGGCCTACAGGGCCACGAGCAGTACTTC
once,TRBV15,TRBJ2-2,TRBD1,CATGTDNTGELFF,TGTGCCACCGGGACAGACAACACCGGGGAGCTGTTTTTT
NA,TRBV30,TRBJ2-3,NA,CAWSGGLPRRTDTQYF,TGTGCCTGGAGTGGAGGACTACCTCGTCGCACAGATACGCAGTATTTT
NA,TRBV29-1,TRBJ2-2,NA,CSVEGGSGVGELFF,TGCAGCGTTGAAGGGGGGTCAGGGGTCGGGGAGCTGTTTTTT
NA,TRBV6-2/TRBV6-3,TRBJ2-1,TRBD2,CASSYWTSGKYEQFF,TGTGCCAGCAGTTATTGGACTAGCGGGAAATATGAGCAGTTCTTC
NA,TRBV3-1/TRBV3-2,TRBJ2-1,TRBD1,CASSQKGQGRINEQFF,TGTGCCAGCAGCCAAAAGGGACAGGGTAGAATAAATGAGCAGTTCTTC
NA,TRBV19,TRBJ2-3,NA,CASSQQGGVDTQYF,TGTGCCAGTAGCCAACAGGGGGGGGTAGATACGCAGTATTTT
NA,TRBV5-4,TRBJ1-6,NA,CASSSLRGADNSPLHF,TGTGCCAGCAGCTCTCTCAGGGGCGCGGATAATTCACCCCTCCACTTT
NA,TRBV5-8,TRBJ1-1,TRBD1,CASSLEQGWTEAFF,TGTGCCAGCAGCTTGGAACAGGGGTGGACTGAAGCTTTCTTT
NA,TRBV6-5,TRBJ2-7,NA,CASRRHERTYEQYF,TGTGCCAGCAGACGCCACGAGAGGACCTACGAGCAGTACTTC